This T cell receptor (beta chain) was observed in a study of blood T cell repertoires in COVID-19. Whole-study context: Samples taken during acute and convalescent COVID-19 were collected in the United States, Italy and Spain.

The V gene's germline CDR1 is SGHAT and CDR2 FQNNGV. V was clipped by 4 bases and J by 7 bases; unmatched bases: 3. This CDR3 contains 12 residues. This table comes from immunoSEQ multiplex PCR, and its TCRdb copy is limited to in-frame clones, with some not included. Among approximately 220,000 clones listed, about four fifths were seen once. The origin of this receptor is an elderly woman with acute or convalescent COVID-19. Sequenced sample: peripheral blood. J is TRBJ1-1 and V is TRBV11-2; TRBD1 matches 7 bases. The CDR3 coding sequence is TGTGCCAGCAGCTCCCAGGGGGTTGAAGCTTTCTTT. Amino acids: CASSSQGVEAFF.